The entry below gives a single TCR beta chain sequence along with its context. This clone was detected a few times. Its antigen is still unknown. Qualities for individual bases were not recorded, and no much larger clone is one base off. The CDR3 covers 13 residues, taking in both the cysteine and the phenylalanine. The retained sequence is limited to the CDR3, 39 bases, with the frame set at the first base. Sequences SQVTM (CDR1) and ANQGSEA (CDR2) are obtained from the germline V gene. V is reduced by 4 bases and J by 5 bases, leaving a spacing of 14 bases between them. The time point tag for this specimen amounts to: baseline before oral tofacitinib. From alopecia areata patients, peripheral blood was collected along with lesional scalp punch biopsies. PBMCs were isolated by density centrifugation and stained for CD3, CD4 and CD8, after which CD4+ and CD8+ T cells were sorted on a FACSAria. The protocol used for the library was the immunoSEQ multiplex PCR assay. RNA was extracted from all samples and reverse transcribed into cDNA, which served as template for TCR sequencing. SuperScript III was used to make first-strand cDNA, primed with a 2:1 mix of oligo-dT and random hexamers. Amplification bias was assessed with a synthetic immune receptor repertoire, and residual bias was removed computationally. Per the source publication's procedure: Raw reads were preprocessed to remove errors, and CDR3 was defined according to IMGT conventions as the region from the conserved cysteine to phenylalanine. Clonality was computed as 1 minus the Shannon entropy, with the entropy normalized by log2 of the number of productive unique TCRs. CD4 or CD8 identity of scalp clones was inferred by cross-referencing scalp TCRbeta sequences with sorted blood CD4 and CD8 repertoires. TCRdb re-hosts the immuneACCESS table, in-frame sequences only. Its copies lack some clones; in the studies checked, an unresolved V gene accounts for under half of them, and the cause for the rest is not known. V, J and clone size are taken as reported in that table, and D and trimming were inferred from the DNA itself. The sample table contains some 120,000 clones; only one count was recorded for roughly 54% of them. Under 5% of the sample is held by the ten biggest clonotypes.

This record belongs to a study of CD8+ T cells in alopecia areata (dated by TCRdb to 2016 to 2019). In terms of the full investigation: Treated patients were enrolled in an open-label pilot trial of oral tofacitinib at 5 to 10 mg twice daily for moderate-to-severe alopecia areata. Patients stayed on tofacitinib for 6 to 18 months and then had 6 months of follow-up off drug so that delayed response and recurrence could be assessed. In both human patients and the C3H/HeJ mouse model, the study applied high-throughput TCRbeta sequencing to look at T cell clonal expansion in alopecia areata. Human TCRbeta sequencing covered scalp tissue and sorted CD4+ and CD8+ peripheral blood T cells from patchy and totalis/universalis alopecia areata patients and healthy controls. Biopsies were taken from tofacitinib-treated patients at baseline and at 4 and 24 weeks of treatment, and a later scalp biopsy was taken in several of the tofacitinib-treated patients. Scalp clonality was compared among normal scalp (n=4), patchy alopecia areata scalp (n=8), and alopecia totalis/universalis scalp (n=8). RNA came from the PAXgene miRNA kit for fixed scalp, the miRNeasy kit for PBMCs, and the RNeasy kit for mouse skin. TCRbeta CDR3 regions were amplified by immunoSEQ multiplex PCR using 35 Vbeta forward and 13 Jbeta reverse primers. What the research found in general, with its limitations: Unlike mouse skin, which is dominated by gammadelta T cells, normal human skin has resident alphabeta T cells that are also sequenced, and this complicates analysis of the scalp TCR repertoire. Compared with mice, TCR sequences shared between patients were less clear, possibly partly because of HLA diversity across the patient population. Compared with normal scalp, lesional scalp had higher clonality and more expanded CD8+ clones, particularly in alopecia totalis/universalis, a pattern that suggests antigenic drive.

This chain joins TRBV29-1 to TRBJ1-2; there is no confident call for the D gene. The TCR originated in a human donor with alopecia areata. The sample here was CD4+ T cells sorted from blood, taken at week 0. The CDR3 protein sequence reads: CSVVGMVNYGYTF. The nucleotide sequence is given as TGCAGCGTTGTTGGGATGGTGAATTATGGCTACACCTTC.